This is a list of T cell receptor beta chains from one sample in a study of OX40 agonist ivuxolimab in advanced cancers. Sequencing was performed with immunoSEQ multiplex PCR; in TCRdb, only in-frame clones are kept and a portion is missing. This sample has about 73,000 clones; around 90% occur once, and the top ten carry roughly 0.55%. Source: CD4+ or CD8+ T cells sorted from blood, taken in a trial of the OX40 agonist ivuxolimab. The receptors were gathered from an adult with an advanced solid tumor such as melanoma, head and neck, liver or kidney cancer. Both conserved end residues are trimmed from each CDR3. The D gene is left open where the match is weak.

CDR3aa: ASSDEVAREQY; v_gene: TRBV6-1; j_gene: TRBJ2-7; d_gene: NA
CDR3aa: ASSLLAGRETQY; v_gene: TRBV28; j_gene: TRBJ2-5; d_gene: NA
CDR3aa: ASSSMGADTGELF; v_gene: TRBV5-1; j_gene: TRBJ2-2; d_gene: NA
CDR3aa: ASSSGQDLQETQY; v_gene: TRBV11-1; j_gene: TRBJ2-5; d_gene: TRBD1
CDR3aa: ASSVSGWDGELF; v_gene: TRBV9; j_gene: TRBJ2-2; d_gene: NA
CDR3aa: AISELAGTREDGEQF; v_gene: TRBV10-3; j_gene: TRBJ2-1; d_gene: TRBD2
CDR3aa: ASSVGTGGYT; v_gene: TRBV9; j_gene: TRBJ1-2; d_gene: NA
CDR3aa: ASVPDRGLHEQY; v_gene: TRBV4-3; j_gene: TRBJ2-7; d_gene: TRBD1
CDR3aa: ASSTTQGGEQF; v_gene: TRBV19; j_gene: TRBJ2-1; d_gene: NA
CDR3aa: ASSQEGFGSNYNEQF; v_gene: TRBV4-2; j_gene: TRBJ2-1; d_gene: NA
CDR3aa: AWVGRDEQF; v_gene: TRBV30; j_gene: TRBJ2-1; d_gene: NA
CDR3aa: ASRDRGWETQY; v_gene: TRBV19; j_gene: TRBJ2-5; d_gene: TRBD1
CDR3aa: ASSDGGRYEQY; v_gene: TRBV6-5; j_gene: TRBJ2-7; d_gene: NA
CDR3aa: ASSPVTNTGELF; v_gene: TRBV18; j_gene: TRBJ2-2; d_gene: NA
CDR3aa: ASERGGDGMTEAF; v_gene: TRBV5-1; j_gene: TRBJ1-1; d_gene: NA
CDR3aa: ASTRTRGTEAF; v_gene: TRBV5-8; j_gene: TRBJ1-1; d_gene: NA
CDR3aa: ACRQGAWTEAF; v_gene: TRBV30; j_gene: TRBJ1-1; d_gene: TRBD1
CDR3aa: ASSLGGRLADTQY; v_gene: TRBV5-6; j_gene: TRBJ2-3; d_gene: NA
CDR3aa: ASRDYPYEQY; v_gene: TRBV28; j_gene: TRBJ2-7; d_gene: TRBD2
CDR3aa: ASSLRPLAGDEQY; v_gene: TRBV5-4; j_gene: TRBJ2-7; d_gene: TRBD2
CDR3aa: ASSSTSGSRNEQF; v_gene: TRBV5-3; j_gene: TRBJ2-1; d_gene: TRBD2
CDR3aa: ASSPRLGTQPQH; v_gene: TRBV7-2; j_gene: TRBJ1-5; d_gene: NA
CDR3aa: ASSLVGGGETQY; v_gene: TRBV5-1; j_gene: TRBJ2-5; d_gene: NA
CDR3aa: ASSYGITSNTEAF; v_gene: TRBV6-5; j_gene: TRBJ1-1; d_gene: NA
CDR3aa: ASSLVGRGIGEKLF; v_gene: TRBV11-2; j_gene: TRBJ1-4; d_gene: NA
CDR3aa: ASSPPTGGLDTQY; v_gene: TRBV18; j_gene: TRBJ2-3; d_gene: NA
CDR3aa: ASSPGQPNTEAF; v_gene: TRBV5-4; j_gene: TRBJ1-1; d_gene: NA
CDR3aa: ASSLNRGPYEQY; v_gene: TRBV27; j_gene: TRBJ2-7; d_gene: NA
CDR3aa: ASSLDLGPGGETQY; v_gene: TRBV5-1; j_gene: TRBJ2-5; d_gene: TRBD1
CDR3aa: ASSPPQTTRDPYGYT; v_gene: TRBV18; j_gene: TRBJ1-2; d_gene: NA
CDR3aa: ASSQWATSRYNEQF; v_gene: TRBV7-9; j_gene: TRBJ2-1; d_gene: TRBD2
CDR3aa: ASSLQAGHEQY; v_gene: TRBV7-3; j_gene: TRBJ2-7; d_gene: NA
CDR3aa: ASSLLANTGELF; v_gene: TRBV7-2; j_gene: TRBJ2-2; d_gene: NA
CDR3aa: ASSLVWRGGINYEQY; v_gene: TRBV7-8; j_gene: TRBJ2-7; d_gene: TRBD2
CDR3aa: ASSQPGRNTDTQY; v_gene: TRBV7-2; j_gene: TRBJ2-3; d_gene: NA
CDR3aa: AISETGTEAF; v_gene: TRBV10-3; j_gene: TRBJ1-1; d_gene: NA
CDR3aa: ASSLGLAETGELF; v_gene: TRBV5-4; j_gene: TRBJ2-2; d_gene: TRBD2
CDR3aa: AISETFSRTGGGQPQH; v_gene: TRBV10-3; j_gene: TRBJ1-5; d_gene: TRBD1
CDR3aa: ASSINGAVRTQY; v_gene: TRBV19; j_gene: TRBJ2-3; d_gene: NA
CDR3aa: ASSQRGNSNQPQH; v_gene: TRBV7-9; j_gene: TRBJ1-5; d_gene: NA
CDR3aa: ASSYSGARGYT; v_gene: TRBV6-5; j_gene: TRBJ1-2; d_gene: NA
CDR3aa: SVETDTDTQY; v_gene: TRBV29-1; j_gene: TRBJ2-3; d_gene: NA
CDR3aa: ASSLLRGTGGSGANVLT; v_gene: TRBV19; j_gene: TRBJ2-6; d_gene: TRBD1
CDR3aa: ASSQDLRYEQY; v_gene: TRBV4-1; j_gene: TRBJ2-7; d_gene: NA
CDR3aa: ASSGASGRTDTQY; v_gene: TRBV2; j_gene: TRBJ2-3; d_gene: NA
CDR3aa: ASSRVATNEKLF; v_gene: TRBV19; j_gene: TRBJ1-4; d_gene: NA
CDR3aa: ASSSPGLEYYEQY; v_gene: TRBV7-2; j_gene: TRBJ2-7; d_gene: TRBD2
CDR3aa: ASSSLAGGGTDTQY; v_gene: TRBV7-9; j_gene: TRBJ2-3; d_gene: TRBD2
CDR3aa: ASSIPGQLDYGYT; v_gene: TRBV19; j_gene: TRBJ1-2; d_gene: TRBD1
CDR3aa: ASSIVGTSGRVSYNEQF; v_gene: TRBV19; j_gene: TRBJ2-1; d_gene: TRBD2
CDR3aa: ASPLRASPYNEQF; v_gene: TRBV28; j_gene: TRBJ2-1; d_gene: NA
CDR3aa: ASSFGGWSNQPQH; v_gene: TRBV28; j_gene: TRBJ1-5; d_gene: NA
CDR3aa: ASTSTDTQY; v_gene: TRBV12-5; j_gene: TRBJ2-3; d_gene: NA
CDR3aa: ATSRARQGATEAF; v_gene: TRBV19; j_gene: TRBJ1-1; d_gene: TRBD1